Included here is one TCR beta chain sequence, with context. This receptor's antigen is unknown. No much larger clone is present one base from it, and per-base qualities are unavailable. The CDR3, cysteine through phenylalanine, is 18 amino acids long. The retained sequence is limited to the CDR3, 54 bases, with the frame set at the first base. Taken from the germline V gene, the CDR1 and CDR2 loops are LGHNA and YNFKEQ. The junction shows trimming of 4 bases on V and 4 bases on J, and the gene matches do not reach 14 bases of it. This specimen comes from a study of T cell changes during pregnancy in multiple sclerosis (dated by TCRdb to between 2018 and 2021). Looking at the study overall: In women with multiple sclerosis, the researchers looked at how the T cell repertoire shifted as pregnancy progressed.

The library was prepared using the immunoSEQ multiplex PCR assay. TCRdb limited this immuneACCESS table to in-frame rearrangements with V and J called. A share of clones is missing; checked studies link under half to unresolved V genes, and the rest is unexplained. This sample gives around 92,000 clones in total; roughly 93% of them show up just once. The ten largest clones represent 3.5% to 4.5% of the sample. The sequence came from a female donor with multiple sclerosis, enrolled in a pregnancy study. This specimen was peripheral blood, taken in the first trimester of pregnancy. The chain links TRBV4-2 with TRBJ2-7; TRBD2 fits 12 bases in the junction. The CDR3 sequence is CASSPLAGGTTTAYEQYF. The DNA sequence follows: TGTGCCAGCAGCCCACTAGCGGGGGGAACAACCACTGCATACGAGCAGTACTTC.